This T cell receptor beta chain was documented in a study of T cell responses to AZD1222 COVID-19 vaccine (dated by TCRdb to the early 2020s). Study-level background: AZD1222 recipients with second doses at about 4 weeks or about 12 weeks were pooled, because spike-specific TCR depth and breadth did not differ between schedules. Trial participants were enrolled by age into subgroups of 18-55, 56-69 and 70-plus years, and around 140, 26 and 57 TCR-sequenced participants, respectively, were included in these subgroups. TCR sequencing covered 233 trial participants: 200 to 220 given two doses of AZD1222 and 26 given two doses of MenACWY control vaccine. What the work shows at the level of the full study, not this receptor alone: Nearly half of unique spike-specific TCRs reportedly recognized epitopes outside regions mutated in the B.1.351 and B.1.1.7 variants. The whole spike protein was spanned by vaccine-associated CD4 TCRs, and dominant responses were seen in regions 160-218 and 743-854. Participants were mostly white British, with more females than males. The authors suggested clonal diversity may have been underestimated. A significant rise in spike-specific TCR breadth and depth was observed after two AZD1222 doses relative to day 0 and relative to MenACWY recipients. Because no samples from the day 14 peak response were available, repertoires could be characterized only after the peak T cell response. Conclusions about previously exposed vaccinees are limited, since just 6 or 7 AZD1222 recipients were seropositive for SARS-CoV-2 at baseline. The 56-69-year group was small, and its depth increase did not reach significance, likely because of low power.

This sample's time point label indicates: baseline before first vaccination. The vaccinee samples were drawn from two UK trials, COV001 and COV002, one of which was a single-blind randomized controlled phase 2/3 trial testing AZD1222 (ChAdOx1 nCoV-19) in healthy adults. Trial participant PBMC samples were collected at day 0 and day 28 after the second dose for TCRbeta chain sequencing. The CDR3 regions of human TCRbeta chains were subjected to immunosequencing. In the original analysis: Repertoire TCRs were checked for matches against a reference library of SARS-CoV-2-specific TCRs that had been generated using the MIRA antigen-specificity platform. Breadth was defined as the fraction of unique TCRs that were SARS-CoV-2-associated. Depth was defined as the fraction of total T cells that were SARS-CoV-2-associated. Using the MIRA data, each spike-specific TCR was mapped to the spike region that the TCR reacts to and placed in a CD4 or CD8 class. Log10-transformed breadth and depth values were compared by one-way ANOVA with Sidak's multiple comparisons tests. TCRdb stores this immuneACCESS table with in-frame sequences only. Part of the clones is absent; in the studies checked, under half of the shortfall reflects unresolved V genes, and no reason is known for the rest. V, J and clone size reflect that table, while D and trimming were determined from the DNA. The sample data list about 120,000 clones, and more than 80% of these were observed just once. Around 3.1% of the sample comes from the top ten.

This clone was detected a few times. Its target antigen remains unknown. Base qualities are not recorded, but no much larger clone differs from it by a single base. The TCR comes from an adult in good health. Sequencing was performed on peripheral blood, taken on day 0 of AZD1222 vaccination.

The nucleotides read TGTGCCAGCAGTTTGGAGGAAGCTCCGCAGTATTTT. This gives the protein CASSLEEAPQYF. The sequence joins TRBV28 to TRBJ2-3; possibly the D gene is TRBD2, per 5 matching bases. Its CDR3 holds 12 amino acids, cysteine through phenylalanine. The sequence is cut down to CDR3 DNA, 36 bases in frame from base 1. Looking up the germline V gene yields CDR1 MDHEN and CDR2 SYDVKM. V is reduced by 3 bases and J by 10 bases, leaving a spacing of 11 bases between them.